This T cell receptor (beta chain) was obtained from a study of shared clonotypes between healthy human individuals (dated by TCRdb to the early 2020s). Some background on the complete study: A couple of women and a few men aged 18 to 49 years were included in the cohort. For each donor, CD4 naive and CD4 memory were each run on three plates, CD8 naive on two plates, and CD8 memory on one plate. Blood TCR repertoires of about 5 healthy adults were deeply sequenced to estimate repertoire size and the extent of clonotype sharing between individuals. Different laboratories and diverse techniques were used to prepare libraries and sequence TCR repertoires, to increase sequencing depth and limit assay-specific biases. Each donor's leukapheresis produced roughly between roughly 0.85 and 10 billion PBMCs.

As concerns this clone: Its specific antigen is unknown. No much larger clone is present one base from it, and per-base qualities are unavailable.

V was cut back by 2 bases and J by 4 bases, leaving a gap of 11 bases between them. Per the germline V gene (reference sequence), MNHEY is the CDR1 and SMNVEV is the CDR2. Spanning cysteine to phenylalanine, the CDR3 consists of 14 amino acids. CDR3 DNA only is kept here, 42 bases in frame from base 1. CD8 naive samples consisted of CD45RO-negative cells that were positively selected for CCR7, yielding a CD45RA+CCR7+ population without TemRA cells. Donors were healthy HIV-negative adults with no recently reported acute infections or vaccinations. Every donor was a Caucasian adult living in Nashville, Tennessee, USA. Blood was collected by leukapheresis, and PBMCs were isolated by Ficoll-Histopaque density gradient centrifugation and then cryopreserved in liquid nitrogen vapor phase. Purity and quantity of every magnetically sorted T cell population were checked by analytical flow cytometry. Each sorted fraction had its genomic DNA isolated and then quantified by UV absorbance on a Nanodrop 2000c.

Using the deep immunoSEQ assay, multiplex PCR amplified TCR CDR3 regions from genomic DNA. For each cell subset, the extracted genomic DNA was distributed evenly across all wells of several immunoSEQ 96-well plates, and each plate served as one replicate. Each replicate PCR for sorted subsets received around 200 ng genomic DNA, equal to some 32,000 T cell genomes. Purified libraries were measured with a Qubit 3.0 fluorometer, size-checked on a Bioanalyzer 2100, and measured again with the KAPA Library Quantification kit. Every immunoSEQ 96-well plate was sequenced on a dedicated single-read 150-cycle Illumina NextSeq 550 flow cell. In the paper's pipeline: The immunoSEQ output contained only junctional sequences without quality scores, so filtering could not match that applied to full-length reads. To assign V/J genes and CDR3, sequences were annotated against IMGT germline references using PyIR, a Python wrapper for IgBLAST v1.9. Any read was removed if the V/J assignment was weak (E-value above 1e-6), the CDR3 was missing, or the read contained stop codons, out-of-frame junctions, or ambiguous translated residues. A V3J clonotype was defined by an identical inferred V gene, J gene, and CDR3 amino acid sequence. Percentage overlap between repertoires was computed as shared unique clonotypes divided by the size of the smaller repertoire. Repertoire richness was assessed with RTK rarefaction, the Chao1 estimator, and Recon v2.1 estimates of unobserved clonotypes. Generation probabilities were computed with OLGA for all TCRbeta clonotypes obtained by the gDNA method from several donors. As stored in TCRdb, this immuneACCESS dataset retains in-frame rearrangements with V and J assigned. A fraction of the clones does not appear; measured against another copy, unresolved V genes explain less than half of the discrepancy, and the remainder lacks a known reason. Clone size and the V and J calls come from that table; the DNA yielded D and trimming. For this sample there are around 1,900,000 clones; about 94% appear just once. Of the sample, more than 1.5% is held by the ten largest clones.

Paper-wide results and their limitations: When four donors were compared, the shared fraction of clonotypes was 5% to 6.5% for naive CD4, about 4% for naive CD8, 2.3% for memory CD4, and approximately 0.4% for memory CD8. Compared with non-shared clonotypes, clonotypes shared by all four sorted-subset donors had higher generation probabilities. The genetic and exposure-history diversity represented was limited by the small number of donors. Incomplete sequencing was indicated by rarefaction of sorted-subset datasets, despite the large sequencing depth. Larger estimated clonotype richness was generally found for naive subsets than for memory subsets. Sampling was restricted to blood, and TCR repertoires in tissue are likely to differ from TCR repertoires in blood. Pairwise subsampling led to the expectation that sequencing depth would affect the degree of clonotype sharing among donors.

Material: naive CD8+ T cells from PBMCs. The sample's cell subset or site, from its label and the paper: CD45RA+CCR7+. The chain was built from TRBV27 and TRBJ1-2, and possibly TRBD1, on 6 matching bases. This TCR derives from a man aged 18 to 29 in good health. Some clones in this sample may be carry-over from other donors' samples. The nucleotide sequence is TGTGCCAGCAGTTTAGTGGGGGCTGGCTATGGCTACACCTTC. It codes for CASSLVGAGYGYTF.